Shown below are 17 T cell receptor beta chains from a single sample sequenced in a study of T-cell memory formation after mild COVID-19 (dated by TCRdb to the early 2020s). The library was made by 5' RACE. Sequenced using an Illumina NovaSeq 6000. TCRdb reprocessed the public reads (quality trimming at Q25 with fastp, clone calling with MiXCR) and kept in-frame beta chains. One record per CDR3 amino acid sequence lists the most common genes and DNA. The sample table shows about 130,000 distinct CDR3 sequences, and approximately 17% are seen once. The ten largest account for around 4.8% of the sample. The sample comprised PBMCs or a T cell subset sorted from them (not recorded which). The receptor set was obtained from a man aged 18 to 29 who had mild COVID-19 (a few samples of this study predate the infection). The sample titles of this study are shuffled in the database, so cell type and time point are left out; the donor was told from shared clones.

The chain links TRBV12-3 or TRBV12-4 to TRBJ1-2, with D hard to call. Trimming removed 6 bases at V and 8 bases at J, with 13 bases between. The CDR3 consists of 12 residues. Here the CDR3 reads CASSTSAGGYTF. The DNA for the CDR3 is TGTGCCAGCAGCACATCGGCTGGCGGCTACACCTTC.

This clonotype was seen only a few times. The chain has TRBV5-1 and TRBJ2-3; 12 nucleotides agree with TRBD2. CDR1 and CDR2 from the germline V gene are SGHRS and YFSETQ. This CDR3 has 15 residues. Germline trimming cut 6 bases from V and 3 bases from J; bases unmatched to any gene: 5. DNA for the CDR3: TGCGCCAGCAAGCTAGCGGGGGGGCCGACAGATACGCAGTATTTT. Its protein is CASKLAGGPTDTQYF.

This clonotype was counted at least ten times. The chain has TRBV4-3 and TRBJ1-2, with 9 bases lining up with TRBD1. This CDR3 contains 15 residues. Per the germline V gene, CDR1 is LGHNA and CDR2 is YSLEER. V dropped 3 bases and J dropped 6; count of bases not matched to a gene: 8. The DNA for the CDR3 is TGCGCCAGCAGCCATACGGACAGGGGACGCAATGGCTACACCTTC. Its translation is CASSHTDRGRNGYTF.

The rearrangement links TRBV20-1 to TRBJ1-5; no clear D. The V gene lost 6 bases and the J gene lost 2 bases, with 17 bases spanning the gap. The CDR3 is 15 amino acids. Germline V CDR1 and CDR2: DFQATT, SNEGSKA (reference sequence). CDR3 sequence reads: CSAPKGRQRNQPQHF. The CDR3 bases are TGCAGTGCCCCAAAAGGGAGACAACGCAATCAGCCCCAGCATTTT.

The chain has TRBV7-9 and TRBJ2-5; the D is unclear. V was pared by 0 bases and J by 8 bases, with 7 bases between. CDR3 length: 12 residues. Germline V lookup: CDR1 SEHNR, CDR2 FQNEAQ (reference sequence). The CDR3 region is CASSLASRTQYF. CDR3 sequence (DNA): TGTGCCAGCAGCTTAGCGTCACGAACCCAGTACTTC.

The rearrangement joins TRBV7-2 to TRBJ1-4; 7 bases map to TRBD1. The CDR3 has 14 residues. Germline CDR1 SGHTA, CDR2 FQGNSA. V shed 1 base, J shed 6 bases, and the junction held 2 bases outside the gene matches. The CDR3 bases are TGTGCCAGCAGCTTAGACGGGACAGATGAAAAACTGTTTTTT. This codes for CASSLDGTDEKLFF.

This clonotype was seen only a few times. This sequence joins TRBV20-1 and TRBJ2-7; no definite D call. Trimming stripped 6 bases from V and 1 base from J, with 7 bases between. This CDR3 region has 11 residues. CDR1 is DFQATT, CDR2 SNEGSKA, per germline (reference sequence). The CDR3 here is CSATPSYEQYF. The CDR3 DNA follows: TGCAGTGCAACTCCGTCCTACGAGCAGTACTTC.

The V call is TRBV24-1, the J call TRBJ2-1, with TRBD1 identical over 11 bases. The CDR3 covers 15 residues. The germline V gene encodes CDR1 KGHDR and CDR2 SFDVKD. Trimming took 5 bases from V and 5 from J; bases not matched to a gene: 4. In DNA, the CDR3 is TGTGCCACCAGTGCCGGGACAGGGGGGGACAATGAGCAGTTCTTC. This encodes CATSAGTGGDNEQFF.

This clonotype occurred a few times. This sequence joins TRBV12-3 or TRBV12-4 and TRBJ2-5, with 14 positions matching TRBD2. CDR3 length: 16 amino acids. V was clipped by 5 bases and J by 2 bases; unmatched bases: 4. The CDR3 bases are TGTGCCAGCAGTCAAGGACTAGCGGGGGGTCAAGAGACCCAGTACTTC. It is translated as CASSQGLAGGQETQYF.

The CDR3 reads CSAQDRVGSPLHF. DNA of the CDR3: TGCAGTGCACAAGACAGGGTTGGATCACCCCTCCACTTT. The chain recombines TRBV20-1 with TRBJ1-6; 7 bases agree with TRBD1. Germline CDR1 and CDR2: DFQATT and SNEGSKA (reference sequence). The CDR3 sequence is 13 residues long. Trimming removed 6 bases from V and 10 bases from J; junction bases left unmatched: 9.

The sample holds a few counts of this clonotype. V is TRBV4-3 and J is TRBJ2-3; D might be TRBD1 (5 bases). Germline V lookup: CDR1 LGHNA, CDR2 YSLEER. The CDR3 sequence is 16 residues long. V lost 3 bases and J 0 bases, leaving 13 bases between the germline ends. This chain's CDR3 is CASSQGGATSTDTQYF. The CDR3 DNA sequence: TGCGCCAGCAGCCAGGGTGGGGCCACTAGCACAGATACGCAGTATTTT.

DNA for the CDR3: TGTGCCAGCAGACAACAGATGAACACTGAAGCTTTCTTT. This encodes CASRQQMNTEAFF. The chain is built from TRBV7-9 and TRBJ1-1; D unresolved. The CDR3 totals 13 residues. Between the trimmed V and J ends, which lost 6 bases and 0 bases, there was a span of 8 bases. CDR1 and CDR2 (germline): SEHNR, FQNEAQ (reference sequence).

This clonotype was seen a handful of times. The rearrangement links TRBV28 to TRBJ2-3, with 7 nucleotides matching TRBD1. Germline loops: CDR1 MDHEN, CDR2 SYDVKM. The J segment lost 1 base and the V segment lost 2 bases, leaving 6 bases of the junction unmatched. The CDR3 sequence is 16 residues long. CDR3 sequence reads: CASSLPTGVGTDTQYF. The CDR3 DNA is TGTGCCAGCAGTTTACCAACAGGGGTGGGCACAGATACGCAGTATTTT.

This clonotype appeared a few times. The V call is TRBV6-2 or TRBV6-3, the J call TRBJ2-5; 12 bases match TRBD2. The length of the CDR3 is 15 residues. Per the germline V gene, CDR1 is MNHEY and CDR2 is SVGEGT. V trimming: 6 bases; J trimming: 5 bases; junction bases outside the gene matches: 7. CDR3 protein: CASSRRLAGVETQYF. DNA of the CDR3: TGTGCCAGCAGCCGCCGACTAGCGGGGGTGGAGACCCAGTACTTC.

This clonotype showed up just a few times. This chain links TRBV6-5 with TRBJ2-5; TRBD1 or TRBD2 may be the D gene (7 bases each). Germline V gives CDR1 MNHEY, CDR2 SVGAGI. Trimming took 4 bases from V and 4 from J, leaving 19 bases between them. CDR3 size: 16 residues. Written as DNA, the CDR3 is TGTGCCAGCAGTTTTCAAGGGGGCAGGGGGGGAGAGACCCAGTACTTC. Its protein product is CASSFQGGRGGETQYF.

This clonotype came up a few times. The chain couples TRBV20-1 to TRBJ2-3; maybe TRBD2 (6 bases). V lost 0 bases and J 6 bases, leaving 13 bases between the germline ends. The CDR3 is 14 residues long. Germline CDR1 and CDR2: DFQATT and SNEGSKA (reference sequence). CDR3 sequence reads: CSARDQGGVDTQYF. CDR3 nucleotide sequence: TGCAGTGCTAGAGATCAGGGCGGGGTTGATACGCAGTATTTT.

This clonotype came up a few times. The chain is built from TRBV6-2 or TRBV6-3 and TRBJ1-2, with D perhaps TRBD1 (5 bases). Per the germline V gene, CDR1 is MNHEY and CDR2 is SVGEGT. The CDR3 runs 14 residues. V lost 8 bases and J lost 2, with 15 bases in between. The CDR3 loop is CASDRPGLNYGYTF. The DNA for the CDR3 is TGTGCCAGCGACCGCCCGGGACTAAACTATGGCTACACCTTC.